This is a list of T cell receptor beta chains from one sample in a study of shared clonotypes between healthy human individuals. Measured with immunoSEQ multiplex PCR; TCRdb has only the in-frame clones, and not every one. The repertoire holds about 730,000 clones, with about two thirds as singletons. The sequenced sample consisted of memory CD4+ T cells sorted from blood. Receptors were obtained from a woman aged 25 to 45 in good health. Each CDR3 is given with its conserved first and last residue. D genes are given only for firm matches. Where a row states a size, it is once, few, many or the class of an expanded clone; other rows omit it.

clone size	D gene	V gene	J gene	CDR3 DNA	CDR3 protein
NA	NA	TRBV29-1	TRBJ1-3	TGCAGCGAAGCCGTTGGAAACACCATATATTTT	CSEAVGNTIYF
NA	NA	TRBV5-1	TRBJ2-5	TGCGCCAGCAGCCGGTCGGGCGGAGTGTACCAAGAGACCCAGTACTTC	CASSRSGGVYQETQYF
few	NA	TRBV28	TRBJ2-7	TGTGCCAGCAGTTTACACACCGAGCAGTACTTC	CASSLHTEQYF
NA	TRBD2	TRBV5-1	TRBJ2-1	TGCGCCAGCAGCCCGGGACTAGCGGGGATAAATGAGCAGTTCTTC	CASSPGLAGINEQFF
many	TRBD2	TRBV7-6	TRBJ2-1	TGTGCCAGCAGCCATCCGGGGGGGTTAGAGCAGTTCTTC	CASSHPGGLEQFF
NA	NA	TRBV7-7	TRBJ1-5	TGTGCCAGCAGCTCCTGGGCCCTCTGGGGCAATCAGCCCCAGCATTTT	CASSSWALWGNQPQHF
once	NA	TRBV6-5	TRBJ2-1	TGTGCCAGCAGTTCTCGAGCTGGTGAGCAGTTCTTC	CASSSRAGEQFF
NA	TRBD1	TRBV5-5	TRBJ1-5	TGTGCCAGCAGCTTAGAGGAGACAGGGGACTATCAGCCCCAGCATTTT	CASSLEETGDYQPQHF
NA	TRBD1	TRBV11-2	TRBJ2-7	TGTGCCAGCAGCCCGACAGGGCCCCGCTCCTACGAGCAGTACTTC	CASSPTGPRSYEQYF
many	NA	TRBV20-1	TRBJ1-3	TGCAGTGCAGGAGCTGGAAACACCATATATTTT	CSAGAGNTIYF
NA	NA	TRBV9	TRBJ2-5	TGTGCCAGCAGCGGATACCTAGAGACCCAGTACTTC	CASSGYLETQYF
NA	NA	TRBV9	TRBJ2-5	TGTGCCAGCAGCGTAGGGATTTTACAAGAGACCCAGTACTTC	CASSVGILQETQYF
once	NA	TRBV6-1	TRBJ2-7	TGTGCCAGCAGTGAAGGGGGGGATTGGGAGCAGTACTTC	CASSEGGDWEQYF
few	TRBD1	TRBV30	TRBJ1-1	TGTGCCTGGTGGGACAGGGGAAAGGCTGAAGCTTTCTTT	CAWWDRGKAEAFF
NA	TRBD1	TRBV5-1	TRBJ2-2	TGCGCCAGCAGCTTGGGACAGGGAATAGGTACCGGGGAGCTGTTTTTT	CASSLGQGIGTGELFF
NA	NA	TRBV5-4	TRBJ1-3	TGTGCCAGCAGCTTGGGACAGCCCAACTCTGGAAACACCATATATTTT	CASSLGQPNSGNTIYF
NA	TRBD1	TRBV7-2	TRBJ2-2	TGTGCCAGCAGCTTCTCCGGGACAGTGAGGACCGGGGAGCTGTTTTTT	CASSFSGTVRTGELFF
NA	NA	TRBV30	TRBJ2-1	TGTGCCTGGAGAAGGGGTTCCTACAATGAGCAGTTCTTC	CAWRRGSYNEQFF
NA	NA	TRBV19	TRBJ2-3	TGTGCCAGTAGCCCATTGGACATCCGGGGCCGGGATACGCAGTATTTT	CASSPLDIRGRDTQYF
once	TRBD1	TRBV5-5	TRBJ2-7	TGTGCCAGCAGCAGACCGGGACAGGGGGCAAGCGAGCAGTACTTC	CASSRPGQGASEQYF
few	TRBD2	TRBV5-4	TRBJ2-5	TGTGCCAGCAGCTTGGGGGGACTAGCGATAGAGACCCAGTACTTC	CASSLGGLAIETQYF
NA	NA	TRBV28	TRBJ2-7	TGTGCCAGCAGGACTATTCCCTACGAGCAGTACTTC	CASRTIPYEQYF
NA	NA	TRBV19	TRBJ1-2	TGTGCCAGTAGCGGGAACAGGCTGCTAGGCTACACCTTC	CASSGNRLLGYTF
NA	TRBD2	TRBV5-1	TRBJ2-7	TGCGCCAGCAGCCCTACTAGCGAGTCCTACGAGCAGTACTTC	CASSPTSESYEQYF
few	TRBD1	TRBV7-9	TRBJ1-1	TGTGCCAGCAGCTTAGATAAAGGGGGCAGGGGGAACACTGAAGCTTTCTTT	CASSLDKGGRGNTEAFF
NA	NA	TRBV30	TRBJ2-7	TGTGCCTGGAACCCGTCCGACTTCGGGGGCGAGCAGTACTTC	CAWNPSDFGGEQYF
NA	NA	TRBV28	TRBJ1-5	TGTGCCAGCAGTTTACAAAATACGGACAGAAAAAATCAGCCCCAGCATTTT	CASSLQNTDRKNQPQHF
NA	NA	TRBV28	TRBJ1-1	TGTGCCAGCAGTTTATCGGGGGCTAACACTGAAGCTTTCTTT	CASSLSGANTEAFF
many	NA	TRBV6-5	TRBJ1-1	TGTGCCAGCAGTTCGCCCCCGGGACGGCCGAACACTGAAGCTTTCTTT	CASSSPPGRPNTEAFF
NA	TRBD1	TRBV6-6	TRBJ1-4	TGTGCCAGCAGTTACGCCGACAGGGATCACGAAAAACTGTTTTTT	CASSYADRDHEKLFF
NA	NA	TRBV12-5	TRBJ1-1	TGTGCTAGTGGTTCCCACCTCGGGCCAAAAAAAGGTAACACTGAAGCTTTCTTT	CASGSHLGPKKGNTEAFF
NA	NA	TRBV10-3	TRBJ2-1	TGTGCCATCGCGTATGGGGGCGGCTACAATGAGCAGTTCTTC	CAIAYGGGYNEQFF
NA	TRBD2	TRBV7-3	TRBJ2-1	TGTGCCAGCAGCCTACTAGCGGGCCTCTCCTACAATGAGCAGTTCTTC	CASSLLAGLSYNEQFF
NA	NA	TRBV6-5	TRBJ2-7	TGTGCCAGCAGTTACAAGGTCCGCTACGAGCAGTACTTC	CASSYKVRYEQYF
NA	TRBD2	TRBV5-1	TRBJ2-7	TGCGCCAGCAGCCCGCCGGGGAGCGGGGGCCGGGAGCAGTACTTC	CASSPPGSGGREQYF
NA	NA	TRBV4-1	TRBJ2-3	TGCGCCAGCAGCCAAGGGGGGAGAATAGATACGCAGTATTTT	CASSQGGRIDTQYF
NA	NA	TRBV15	TRBJ2-7	TGTGCCACCAGCAAAAGGGACTCAAACTACGAGCAGTACTTC	CATSKRDSNYEQYF
NA	TRBD2	TRBV7-9	TRBJ2-2	TGTGCCAGCAGCTTGCCTCTAGCGGGACACGGGGAGCTGTTTTTT	CASSLPLAGHGELFF
NA	NA	TRBV19	TRBJ2-1	TGTGCCAGTAGTATAGCTGTAGGGACCCCCCTCGAGCAGTTCTTC	CASSIAVGTPLEQFF
NA	NA	TRBV6-1	TRBJ1-1	TGTGCCAGCAGTGAAGGGGCTTTAGTCACTGAAGCTTTCTTT	CASSEGALVTEAFF
NA	TRBD2	TRBV19	TRBJ2-7	TGTGCCAGTAGTATAGTACCTAGCGGAGACGAGCAGTACTTC	CASSIVPSGDEQYF
NA	NA	TRBV5-6	TRBJ2-7	TGTGCCAGCAGCCTAGGGAAGCACGAGCAGTACTTC	CASSLGKHEQYF